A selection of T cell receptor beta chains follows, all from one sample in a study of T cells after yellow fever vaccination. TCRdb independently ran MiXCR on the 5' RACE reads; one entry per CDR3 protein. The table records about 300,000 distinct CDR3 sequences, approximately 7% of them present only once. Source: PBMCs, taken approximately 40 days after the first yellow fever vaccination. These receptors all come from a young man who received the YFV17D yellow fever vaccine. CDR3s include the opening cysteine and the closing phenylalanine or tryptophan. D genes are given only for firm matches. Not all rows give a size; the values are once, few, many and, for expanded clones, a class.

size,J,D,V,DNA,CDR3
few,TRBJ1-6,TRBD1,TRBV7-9,TGTGCCAGCAGCTTAGAGGGGACAGGATCACCCCTCCACTTT,CASSLEGTGSPLHF
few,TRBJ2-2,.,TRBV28,TGTGCCAGCAGTTTTTCGTTCCCCGGGGAGCTGTTTTTT,CASSFSFPGELFF
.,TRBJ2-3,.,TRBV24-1,TGTGCCACCAGTGATTGGGGCCGAGGGAGATTGGCAGATACGCAGTATTTT,CATSDWGRGRLADTQYF
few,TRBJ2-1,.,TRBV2,TGTGCCAGCATTTACAATGAGCAGTTCTTC,CASIYNEQFF
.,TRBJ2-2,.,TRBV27,TGTGCCAGCAGTTCTACAGGGCGGGTGGCCGGGGAGCTGTTTTTT,CASSSTGRVAGELFF
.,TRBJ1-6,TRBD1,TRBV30,TGTGCCTGGAGTGTGAGAGGGGGCCGTAATTCACCCCTCCACTTT,CAWSVRGGRNSPLHF
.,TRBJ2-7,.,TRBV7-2,TGTGCCAGCAGCCCCGACCGGGACACCTACTACGAGCAGTACTTC,CASSPDRDTYYEQYF
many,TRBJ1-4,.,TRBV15,TGTGCCACCAGCAGGGGCTCGGTAGGAGAAGGAGAAAAACTGTTTTTT,CATSRGSVGEGEKLFF
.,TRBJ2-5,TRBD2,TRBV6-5,TGTGCGGTTGCCCGGGGGGACCTCCAAGAGACCCAGTACTTC,CAVARGDLQETQYF
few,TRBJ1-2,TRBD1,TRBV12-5,TGTGCTAGTGGTCCCGGACAGGGGTATGGCTACACCTTC,CASGPGQGYGYTF